The 25 T cell receptor beta chains below come from one sample, sequenced in a study of blood T cell repertoires in COVID-19 (TCRdb year 2020). Libraries were constructed by the immunoSEQ multiplex PCR assay. TCRdb retrieved this table from immuneACCESS and kept in-frame rearrangements only. Not all clones are present; in checked studies, unresolved V genes account for under half, and no reason is known for the remainder. Here the sample has about 88,000 clones; about 83% occur a single time. The ten largest clones represent around 18% of the sample. The source material was peripheral blood. The origin of the receptors is a woman in her sixties with COVID-19, enrolled during active disease.

This chain uses TRBV6-6 with TRBJ2-7; maybe TRBD1 (6 bases). This CDR3 has 15 amino acids. Germline lookup yields CDR1 MNHNY and CDR2 SVGAGI (reference sequence). The ends were cut back, 7 bases at V and 1 base at J, with 17 bases in the middle. The CDR3 nucleotides read TGTGCCAGCAACGAAGCAGACAGGCCTTCCTACGAGCAGTACTTC. Residues: CASNEADRPSYEQYF.

The genes are TRBV6-5 and TRBJ2-5, with D unclear. V was pared by 6 bases and J by 5 bases, with 10 bases between. In germline, CDR1 is MNHEY, CDR2 SVGAGI. The CDR3 is 12 residues long. The CDR3 region is CASRRNKETQYF. The CDR3 DNA sequence: TGTGCCAGCAGGCGGAACAAGGAGACCCAGTACTTC.

CDR3 region: CASSNRQAYGYTF. The DNA of the CDR3 is TGTGCCAGTAGTAACCGGCAGGCGTATGGCTACACCTTC. The rearrangement uses TRBV19 and TRBJ1-2, with no clear D. Germline CDR1 reads LNHDA; CDR2 reads SQIVND (reference sequence). With 4 bases removed from V and 5 bases from J, the gap between germline ends came to 11 bases. This CDR3 region has 13 residues.

This sequence joins TRBV5-1 and TRBJ2-2, with TRBD2 matching 9 bases. Losses at the gene ends were 3 bases for V and 2 bases for J; bases not matched to a gene: 2. Per germline, CDR1 SGHRS and CDR2 YFSETQ. This CDR3 is 15 amino acids long. DNA for the CDR3: TGCGCCAGCAGCTCTAGCGGGGCTAACACCGGGGAGCTGTTTTTT. As protein: CASSSSGANTGELFF.

The gene calls are TRBV6-1 and TRBJ2-7; perhaps TRBD2 as D (7 bases). The V end was cut by 2 bases, the J end by 2 bases, with 13 bases between. Germline CDR1 MNHNS, CDR2 SASEGT. The CDR3 is 15 amino acids. As DNA, the CDR3 is TGTGCCAGCAGTGAATTGGGGAGGGGGACCTACGAGCAGTACTTC. Translating it yields CASSELGRGTYEQYF.

This chain links TRBV5-1 with TRBJ2-5; 8 nucleotides align to TRBD2. V lost 4 bases to trimming and J lost 1 base; unmatched junction nucleotides: 3. The CDR3 spans 14 residues. CDR1 is SGHRS, CDR2 YFSETQ, per germline. The CDR3 sequence: CASSAGLAQETQYF. DNA of the CDR3: TGCGCCAGCAGCGCCGGACTAGCCCAAGAGACCCAGTACTTC.

The chain has TRBV3-1 (or the pseudogene TRBV3-2) and TRBJ2-7, with D possibly being TRBD2 (6 bases). Trimming pared 0 bases from V and 7 bases from J, leaving 19 bases between. Germline V gene lookup returns CDR1 LGHDT and CDR2 YNNKEL (reference sequence). CDR3 length: 16 amino acids. CDR3 DNA: TGTGCCAGCAGCCAAGACGGAGGGTCCATGGGCCGTGAGCAGTACTTC. It codes for CASSQDGGSMGREQYF.

V and J are TRBV6-2 or TRBV6-3 and TRBJ2-1; a weak D match, TRBD2 (5 bases). Germline loops: CDR1 MNHEY, CDR2 SVGEGT. The CDR3 loop spans 21 amino acids. V lost 5 bases and J 0 bases, leaving 29 bases between the germline ends. The CDR3 bases are TGTGCCAGCAGTCCCTTCCATATGGCCGCTCTAACGGCGGGCTCCTACAATGAGCAGTTCTTC. It specifies CASSPFHMAALTAGSYNEQFF.

V and J are TRBV3-1 (or the pseudogene TRBV3-2) and TRBJ2-1; 7 bases fit TRBD2. V lost 7 bases to trimming and J lost 4 bases; unmatched junction nucleotides: 7. The V gene's germline CDR1 is LGHDT and CDR2 YNNKEL (reference sequence). The CDR3 contains 14 residues. CDR3 bases: TGTGCCAGCACCCAGGGCGGGGGTTACAATGAGCAGTTCTTC. It is translated as CASTQGGGYNEQFF.

The chain links TRBV5-5 to TRBJ1-2; D possibly corresponds to TRBD1 (6 bases). The CDR3 has 14 residues. The V end lost 3 bases, the J end lost 6 bases, and 15 bases lay between the germline ends. Germline lookup yields CDR1 SGHKS and CDR2 YYEKEE (reference sequence). CDR3 in amino acids: CASSSRTGLHGYTF. The CDR3 DNA reads as TGTGCCAGCAGCTCCCGAACAGGGCTCCATGGCTACACCTTC.

The V gene is TRBV3-1 (or the pseudogene TRBV3-2), the J gene TRBJ1-4; TRBD1 might be the D (6 bases). The germline CDR1 and CDR2 sequences are LGHDT and YNNKEL (reference sequence). V shed 0 bases and J shed 3 bases, with 20 bases lying between them. The CDR3 has 19 amino acids. CDR3 sequence (DNA): TGTGCCAGCAGCCAAGATCCTCTTACGGGGGGCAGGGCTAATGAAAAACTGTTTTTT. Protein: CASSQDPLTGGRANEKLFF.

The sample holds a few counts of this clone. The genes are TRBV7-5 and TRBJ1-4; the DNA was not used to check the table's D call, TRBD1. TRBV7-5 is given as a pseudogene. CDR3 length: 14 residues. As DNA, the CDR3 is TGTGCCAGAAGCTTAGTACAGGGGGTTGAAAAACTGTTTTTT. Its protein product is CARSLVQGVEKLFF.

In nucleotides, the CDR3 is TGCAGTGCTAGTGGGCTTTATAGCAATCAGCCCCAGCATTTT. It specifies CSASGLYSNQPQHF. V is TRBV20-1 and J is TRBJ1-5; D unresolved. The CDR3 length is 14 residues. The V and J ends lost 3 bases and 0 bases respectively, with 9 bases between them. CDR1 is DFQATT, CDR2 SNEGSKA, per germline (reference sequence).

The chain uses TRBV28 and TRBJ2-7; 8 bases are shared with TRBD2. With 3 bases clipped from V and 6 bases from J, the junction kept 13 bases outside the gene matches. This CDR3 is 16 amino acids long. Germline values: CDR1 MDHEN, CDR2 SYDVKM. The CDR3 DNA reads TGTGCCAGCAGTTTCCCCCCCGGGGGGGAAATCGGCGAGCAGTACTTC. It is translated as CASSFPPGGEIGEQYF.

V is TRBV9 and J is TRBJ1-2, with 7 bases aligning to TRBD1. The CDR3 contains 14 residues. CDR1 SGDLS and CDR2 YYNGEE come from the germline V gene. V lost 0 bases and J lost 7; bases outside the gene matches: 6. The CDR3 reads CASSVEGARRGYTF. CDR3 bases: TGTGCCAGCAGCGTAGAGGGGGCCAGACGTGGCTACACCTTC.

The genes are TRBV7-2 and TRBJ2-7, with 15 bases matching TRBD2. The CDR3 extends over 18 amino acids. Looked up from germline, CDR1 is SGHTA and CDR2 is FQGNSA. V was pared by 5 bases and J by 1 base, with 9 bases of the junction left unmatched. The CDR3 reads CASSLSGLAGGQSYEQYF. CDR3 nucleotides: TGTGCCAGCAGCCTCTCGGGACTAGCGGGGGGACAATCCTACGAGCAGTACTTC.

The count of this clone is one. The chain recombines TRBV27 with TRBJ1-6; perhaps TRBD1 as D (6 bases). Germline CDR1 and CDR2: MNHEY and SMNVEV (reference sequence). Between the trimmed V and J ends, which lost 6 bases and 7 bases, there was a span of 13 bases. CDR3 length: 14 residues. The CDR3 DNA reads as TGTGCCAGCAGCCTTACAGGGTTCAATTCACCCCTCCACTTT. As protein: CASSLTGFNSPLHF.

The V gene is TRBV27, the J gene TRBJ2-6; 8 bases map to TRBD2. Germline V gene lookup returns CDR1 MNHEY and CDR2 SMNVEV (reference sequence). V lost 2 bases to trimming and J lost 2 bases; unmatched junction nucleotides: 8. The CDR3 contains 18 residues. The CDR3 reads CASSLRVGGAAGANVLTF. In DNA, the CDR3 is TGTGCCAGCAGTTTAAGAGTCGGGGGGGCGGCTGGGGCCAACGTCCTGACTTTC.

V and J are TRBV7-2 and TRBJ1-4, with D unclear. From germline, CDR1 is SGHTA and CDR2 FQGNSA. Trimming cost V 1 base and J 10 bases, with 13 bases left between them. This CDR3 has 14 amino acids. DNA of the CDR3: TGTGCCAGCAGCTTAGGCCATTCCCGGGTAAAACTGTTTTTT. It codes for CASSLGHSRVKLFF.

The gene calls are TRBV7-2 and TRBJ2-7; 7 bases line up with TRBD1. The CDR3 runs to 14 residues. With 5 bases clipped from V and 1 base from J, the junction kept 5 bases outside the gene matches. CDR1 is SGHTA, CDR2 FQGNSA, per germline. The CDR3 region has the DNA TGTGCCAGCAGCCCATCGACAGGGTCCTACGAGCAGTACTTC. Encoded protein: CASSPSTGSYEQYF.

This chain joins TRBV18 and TRBJ1-5, with unresolved D. CDR1 and CDR2 (germline): KGHSH, LQKENI. This CDR3 has 13 residues. V dropped 5 bases and J dropped 5 bases, with 10 bases sitting between them. CDR3 bases: TGTGCCAGCTCAACAACCCTGGATCAGCCCCAGCATTTT. Translated, it gives CASSTTLDQPQHF.

The chain carries TRBV2 and TRBJ1-6, with D possibly TRBD1 on 5 matching bases. V lost 7 bases, J lost 8 bases, and 15 bases lay in between. The CDR3 loop spans 14 amino acids. CDR1 SNHLY and CDR2 FYNNEI come from the germline V gene. The CDR3 bases are TGTGCCAGCATTTACGGGGGTTCGGATTCACCCCTCCACTTT. Amino acids: CASIYGGSDSPLHF.

The rearrangement uses TRBV7-9 and TRBJ2-5; no clear D. There are 13 residues in the CDR3. The V gene lost 5 bases and the J gene lost 3 bases, with 10 bases spanning the gap. Germline V gene lookup returns CDR1 SEHNR and CDR2 FQNEAQ (reference sequence). The CDR3 coding sequence is TGTGCCAGCAGCCCCCCTAGAGAAGAGACCCAGTACTTC. It is translated as CASSPPREETQYF.

The CDR3 sequence is CASSPSTGYGDYGYTF. The CDR3 DNA is TGTGCCAGCTCACCATCAACAGGGTACGGGGACTATGGCTACACCTTC. This chain uses TRBV18 with TRBJ1-2; possibly TRBD1 for D (6 bases). The V end was cut by 2 bases, the J end by 3 bases, with 16 bases between. CDR3 length: 16 amino acids. The V gene's germline CDR1 is KGHSH and CDR2 LQKENI.

The V and J genes are TRBV27 and TRBJ1-5, with TRBD1 matching 12 bases. Germline assignment: CDR1 MNHEY and CDR2 SMNVEV (reference sequence). V was clipped by 3 bases and J by 7 bases; unmatched bases: 4. The CDR3 is made up of 15 amino acids. CDR3 amino acids: CASSLGQGAKQPQHF. The CDR3 DNA follows: TGTGCCAGCAGTTTGGGACAGGGGGCAAAGCAGCCCCAGCATTTT.